These 19 T cell receptor beta chains were sequenced from one sample in a study of blood T cell repertoires in COVID-19. Sequenced by immunoSEQ multiplex PCR; TCRdb stores in-frame clones only, minus some. The data show 400,000 to 550,000 clones, around 89% seen once. The sample consisted of peripheral blood. The source is a woman under 40 with acute or convalescent COVID-19.

The J gene is TRBJ2-1, the V gene TRBV7-3, with D perhaps matching TRBD1 (6 bases). Germline CDR1 is SGHTA and CDR2 is FQGTGA. Trimming cost V 4 bases and J 8 bases, with 12 bases left between them. CDR3 length: 13 amino acids. CDR3 in DNA: TGTGCCAGCAGCTCACAGGGTGGGGATGAGCAGTTCTTC. As protein: CASSSQGGDEQFF.

The rearrangement links TRBV7-9 to TRBJ2-7; tentative D call: TRBD1 (5 bases). V dropped 1 base and J dropped 6 bases, with 10 bases sitting between them. This CDR3 is 13 amino acids long. Looked up from germline, CDR1 is SEHNR and CDR2 is FQNEAQ (reference sequence). CDR3 sequence: CASSLGATGEQYF. In nucleotides, the CDR3 is TGTGCCAGCAGCTTAGGAGCAACAGGCGAGCAGTACTTC.

The chain links TRBV6-1 to TRBJ2-2, with 8 bases identical to TRBD1. The CDR3 has 16 residues. The V gene's germline CDR1 is MNHNS and CDR2 SASEGT. The V and J ends lost 2 bases and 3 bases, in that order; junction bases with no gene match: 5. CDR3 loop: CASSELDRVDTGELFF. CDR3 in DNA: TGTGCCAGCAGTGAATTGGACAGGGTGGACACCGGGGAGCTGTTTTTT.

The chain links TRBV5-1 to TRBJ2-5, with D unresolved. The ends were cut back, 0 bases at V and 5 bases at J, with 8 bases in the middle. Germline V CDR1 and CDR2: SGHRS, YFSETQ. CDR3 size: 13 residues. The CDR3 loop reads CASSLGNGETQYF. The CDR3 DNA reads TGCGCCAGCAGCTTGGGTAATGGCGAGACCCAGTACTTC. Full variable domain (rest looked up from reference TRBV5-1 and TRBJ2-5): KAGVTQTPRYLIKTRGQQVTLSCSPISGHRSVSWYQQTPGQGLQFLFEYFSETQRNKGNFPGRFSGRQFSNSRSEMNVSTLELGDSALYLCASSLGNGETQYFGPGTRLLVL.

This clone occurred a few times. J is TRBJ2-5 and V is TRBV28; 8 nucleotides agree with TRBD2. This CDR3 comprises 16 residues. V was clipped by 2 bases and J by 5 bases; unmatched bases: 10. Per the germline V gene, CDR1 is MDHEN and CDR2 is SYDVKM. In DNA, the CDR3 is TGTGCCAGCAGTTTAGTTTCAGCGGGGGCAGTGGAGACCCAGTACTTC. This encodes CASSLVSAGAVETQYF.

The chain couples TRBV6-5 to TRBJ2-7, with TRBD1 matching over 11 bases. After removal of 5 bases from V and 4 bases from J, the junction contained 7 bases not matched to a gene. Looked up from germline, CDR1 is MNHEY and CDR2 is SVGAGI. The CDR3 totals 15 residues. CDR3 nucleotide sequence: TGTGCCAGCAGTCCAGCCGGGACAGGGGGATACGAGCAGTACTTC. Translated: CASSPAGTGGYEQYF.

This clone was counted only a few times. The rearrangement uses TRBV19 and TRBJ1-5; 11 bases line up with TRBD1. Trimming at V came to 5 bases and at J to 7 bases, leaving 4 bases not matched to a gene. The CDR3 is made up of 14 amino acids. The germline gives CDR1 LNHDA, CDR2 SQIVND (reference sequence). Here the CDR3 DNA reads TGTGCCAGTAGTTCGGGACAGGGGGGACAGCCCCAGCATTTT. Amino acid sequence: CASSSGQGGQPQHF.

This chain connects TRBV2 to TRBJ2-3; 7 bases align to TRBD1. The CDR3 runs to 13 residues. J was trimmed by 5 bases and V by 5 bases; bases with no gene match: 4. CDR1 and CDR2 (germline): SNHLY, FYNNEI. CDR3 sequence (DNA): TGTGCCAGCAGTAAAAACAGGGGAGATACGCAGTATTTT. Amino acid sequence: CASSKNRGDTQYF.

The chain joins TRBV19 to TRBJ1-2; 7 nucleotides agree with TRBD1. CDR3 length: 13 residues. Germline trimming cut 6 bases from V and 6 bases from J; bases unmatched to any gene: 7. The germline CDR1 and CDR2 sequences are LNHDA and SQIVND (reference sequence). CDR3 DNA sequence: TGTGCCAGTAGCCCAGGGGGGTTCAATGGCTACACCTTC. It encodes CASSPGGFNGYTF. The complete variable domain, with remaining parts taken from reference TRBV19 and TRBJ1-2, reads DGGITQSPKYLFRKEGQNVTLSCEQNLNHDAMYWYRQDPGQGLRLIYYSQIVNDFQKGDIAEGYSVSREKKESFPLTVTSAQKNPTAFYLCASSPGGFNGYTFGSGTRLTVV.

Written as DNA, the CDR3 is TGTGCCAGCAGCTTAGATGGGGGGGAGAGTCAGCCCCAGCATTTT. It codes for CASSLDGGESQPQHF. The V and J genes are TRBV7-2 and TRBJ1-5; possible D gene TRBD1, 5 bases. Trimming took off 1 base at V and 6 bases at J, with 13 bases between the two ends. Germline V lookup: CDR1 SGHTA, CDR2 FQGNSA. CDR3 size: 15 residues.

The chain couples TRBV5-1 to TRBJ1-1; 8 bases match TRBD1. V gave up 2 bases and J gave up 3 bases; unmatched junction bases: 3. There are 14 residues in the CDR3. Germline CDR1 is SGHRS and CDR2 is YFSETQ. The CDR3 spells CASSLQQGDTEAFF. The CDR3 DNA reads as TGCGCCAGCAGCTTACAACAGGGGGACACTGAAGCTTTCTTT.

V usage is TRBV6-5 and J usage is TRBJ2-1; no clear D. The CDR3 covers 12 residues. Germline CDR1 MNHEY, CDR2 SVGAGI. With 2 bases removed from V and 15 bases from J, the gap between germline ends came to 14 bases. CDR3 coding DNA: TGTGCCAGCAGTTACGATGACTTTAGTCGGTTCTTC. Encoded protein: CASSYDDFSRFF.

This clone was observed a few times. The rearrangement links TRBV10-1 to TRBJ2-7; 7 bases map to TRBD1. Germline-derived CDR1 and CDR2 are WNHNN and SYGVQD (reference sequence). The CDR3 totals 15 residues. Trimming cost V 3 bases and J 3 bases; bases outside gene matches: 8. CDR3 region: CASSDSGTAIYEQYF. CDR3 DNA: TGCGCCAGCAGTGACTCCGGGACAGCGATCTACGAGCAGTACTTC.

The chain joins TRBV10-3 to TRBJ1-4, with D possibly matching TRBD1 (6 bases). Trimming left V 2 bases short and J 6 bases short, with 13 bases between. The germline gives CDR1 ENHRY, CDR2 SYGVKD. The CDR3 contains 15 residues. The CDR3 is CAISETQGNYEKLFF. The CDR3 region has the DNA TGTGCCATCAGTGAGACACAGGGTAACTATGAAAAACTGTTTTTT.

V usage is TRBV24-1 and J usage is TRBJ1-1, with D possibly matching TRBD1 (6 bases). V was pared by 4 bases and J by 11 bases, with 13 bases between. Germline V gene sequence: CDR1 KGHDR, CDR2 SFDVKD. The CDR3 length is 12 residues. The CDR3 here is CATSDSRGAAFF. The CDR3 DNA is TGTGCCACCAGTGACTCCAGGGGAGCGGCTTTCTTT.

The CDR3 nucleotides are TGTGCCACCAGTGAATCAGTTGGGGCTGGCAATCAGCCCCAGCATTTT. Amino acids: CATSESVGAGNQPQHF. The rearrangement uses TRBV24-1 and TRBJ1-5, with a possible D match to TRBD1 (5 bases). Per the germline V gene, CDR1 is KGHDR and CDR2 is SFDVKD. Trimming took off 4 bases at V and 2 bases at J, with 14 bases between the two ends. The CDR3 totals 16 residues.

The rearrangement uses TRBV6-5 and TRBJ1-5; D remains unclear. CDR1 and CDR2 from the germline V gene are MNHEY and SVGAGI. CDR3 length equals 13 residues. The V gene lost 6 bases and the J gene lost 6 bases, with 12 bases spanning the gap. This CDR3 reads CASRPHEGQPQHF. DNA of the CDR3: TGTGCCAGCAGGCCTCACGAGGGTCAGCCCCAGCATTTT.

The J gene is TRBJ2-3, the V gene TRBV18; 7 nucleotides match TRBD2. The germline CDR1 and CDR2 sequences are KGHSH and LQKENI. V shed 3 bases, J shed 2 bases, and the junction held 8 bases outside the gene matches. The CDR3 covers 16 residues. DNA of the CDR3: TGTGCCAGCTCACCTGGCGGGGGACCATCCACAGATACGCAGTATTTT. This sequence encodes CASSPGGGPSTDTQYF. Variable domain in full (rest from reference TRBV18 and TRBJ2-3): NAGVMQNPRHLVRRRGQEARLRCSPMKGHSHVYWYRQLPEEGLKFMVYLQKENIIDESGMPKERFSAEFPKEGPSILRIQQVVRGDSAAYFCASSPGGGPSTDTQYFGPGTRLTVL.

As for this clone: Different DNA sequences within this sample yield the same CDR3. The V and J genes are TRBV2 and TRBJ2-7; D is uncertain. The CDR3 spans 11 residues. V dropped 3 bases and J dropped 3 bases, with 3 bases sitting between them. Germline V gene sequence: CDR1 SNHLY, CDR2 FYNNEI. CDR3 nucleotides: TGTGCCAGCAGTGAGCGCTACGAGCAGTACTTC. Protein sequence: CASSERYEQYF. Complete variable domain (other parts from reference TRBV2 and TRBJ2-7): EPEVTQTPSHQVTQMGQEVILRCVPISNHLYFYWYRQILGQKVEFLVSFYNNEISEKSEIFDDQFSVERPDGSNFTLKIRSTKLEDSAMYFCASSERYEQYFGPGTRLTVT.